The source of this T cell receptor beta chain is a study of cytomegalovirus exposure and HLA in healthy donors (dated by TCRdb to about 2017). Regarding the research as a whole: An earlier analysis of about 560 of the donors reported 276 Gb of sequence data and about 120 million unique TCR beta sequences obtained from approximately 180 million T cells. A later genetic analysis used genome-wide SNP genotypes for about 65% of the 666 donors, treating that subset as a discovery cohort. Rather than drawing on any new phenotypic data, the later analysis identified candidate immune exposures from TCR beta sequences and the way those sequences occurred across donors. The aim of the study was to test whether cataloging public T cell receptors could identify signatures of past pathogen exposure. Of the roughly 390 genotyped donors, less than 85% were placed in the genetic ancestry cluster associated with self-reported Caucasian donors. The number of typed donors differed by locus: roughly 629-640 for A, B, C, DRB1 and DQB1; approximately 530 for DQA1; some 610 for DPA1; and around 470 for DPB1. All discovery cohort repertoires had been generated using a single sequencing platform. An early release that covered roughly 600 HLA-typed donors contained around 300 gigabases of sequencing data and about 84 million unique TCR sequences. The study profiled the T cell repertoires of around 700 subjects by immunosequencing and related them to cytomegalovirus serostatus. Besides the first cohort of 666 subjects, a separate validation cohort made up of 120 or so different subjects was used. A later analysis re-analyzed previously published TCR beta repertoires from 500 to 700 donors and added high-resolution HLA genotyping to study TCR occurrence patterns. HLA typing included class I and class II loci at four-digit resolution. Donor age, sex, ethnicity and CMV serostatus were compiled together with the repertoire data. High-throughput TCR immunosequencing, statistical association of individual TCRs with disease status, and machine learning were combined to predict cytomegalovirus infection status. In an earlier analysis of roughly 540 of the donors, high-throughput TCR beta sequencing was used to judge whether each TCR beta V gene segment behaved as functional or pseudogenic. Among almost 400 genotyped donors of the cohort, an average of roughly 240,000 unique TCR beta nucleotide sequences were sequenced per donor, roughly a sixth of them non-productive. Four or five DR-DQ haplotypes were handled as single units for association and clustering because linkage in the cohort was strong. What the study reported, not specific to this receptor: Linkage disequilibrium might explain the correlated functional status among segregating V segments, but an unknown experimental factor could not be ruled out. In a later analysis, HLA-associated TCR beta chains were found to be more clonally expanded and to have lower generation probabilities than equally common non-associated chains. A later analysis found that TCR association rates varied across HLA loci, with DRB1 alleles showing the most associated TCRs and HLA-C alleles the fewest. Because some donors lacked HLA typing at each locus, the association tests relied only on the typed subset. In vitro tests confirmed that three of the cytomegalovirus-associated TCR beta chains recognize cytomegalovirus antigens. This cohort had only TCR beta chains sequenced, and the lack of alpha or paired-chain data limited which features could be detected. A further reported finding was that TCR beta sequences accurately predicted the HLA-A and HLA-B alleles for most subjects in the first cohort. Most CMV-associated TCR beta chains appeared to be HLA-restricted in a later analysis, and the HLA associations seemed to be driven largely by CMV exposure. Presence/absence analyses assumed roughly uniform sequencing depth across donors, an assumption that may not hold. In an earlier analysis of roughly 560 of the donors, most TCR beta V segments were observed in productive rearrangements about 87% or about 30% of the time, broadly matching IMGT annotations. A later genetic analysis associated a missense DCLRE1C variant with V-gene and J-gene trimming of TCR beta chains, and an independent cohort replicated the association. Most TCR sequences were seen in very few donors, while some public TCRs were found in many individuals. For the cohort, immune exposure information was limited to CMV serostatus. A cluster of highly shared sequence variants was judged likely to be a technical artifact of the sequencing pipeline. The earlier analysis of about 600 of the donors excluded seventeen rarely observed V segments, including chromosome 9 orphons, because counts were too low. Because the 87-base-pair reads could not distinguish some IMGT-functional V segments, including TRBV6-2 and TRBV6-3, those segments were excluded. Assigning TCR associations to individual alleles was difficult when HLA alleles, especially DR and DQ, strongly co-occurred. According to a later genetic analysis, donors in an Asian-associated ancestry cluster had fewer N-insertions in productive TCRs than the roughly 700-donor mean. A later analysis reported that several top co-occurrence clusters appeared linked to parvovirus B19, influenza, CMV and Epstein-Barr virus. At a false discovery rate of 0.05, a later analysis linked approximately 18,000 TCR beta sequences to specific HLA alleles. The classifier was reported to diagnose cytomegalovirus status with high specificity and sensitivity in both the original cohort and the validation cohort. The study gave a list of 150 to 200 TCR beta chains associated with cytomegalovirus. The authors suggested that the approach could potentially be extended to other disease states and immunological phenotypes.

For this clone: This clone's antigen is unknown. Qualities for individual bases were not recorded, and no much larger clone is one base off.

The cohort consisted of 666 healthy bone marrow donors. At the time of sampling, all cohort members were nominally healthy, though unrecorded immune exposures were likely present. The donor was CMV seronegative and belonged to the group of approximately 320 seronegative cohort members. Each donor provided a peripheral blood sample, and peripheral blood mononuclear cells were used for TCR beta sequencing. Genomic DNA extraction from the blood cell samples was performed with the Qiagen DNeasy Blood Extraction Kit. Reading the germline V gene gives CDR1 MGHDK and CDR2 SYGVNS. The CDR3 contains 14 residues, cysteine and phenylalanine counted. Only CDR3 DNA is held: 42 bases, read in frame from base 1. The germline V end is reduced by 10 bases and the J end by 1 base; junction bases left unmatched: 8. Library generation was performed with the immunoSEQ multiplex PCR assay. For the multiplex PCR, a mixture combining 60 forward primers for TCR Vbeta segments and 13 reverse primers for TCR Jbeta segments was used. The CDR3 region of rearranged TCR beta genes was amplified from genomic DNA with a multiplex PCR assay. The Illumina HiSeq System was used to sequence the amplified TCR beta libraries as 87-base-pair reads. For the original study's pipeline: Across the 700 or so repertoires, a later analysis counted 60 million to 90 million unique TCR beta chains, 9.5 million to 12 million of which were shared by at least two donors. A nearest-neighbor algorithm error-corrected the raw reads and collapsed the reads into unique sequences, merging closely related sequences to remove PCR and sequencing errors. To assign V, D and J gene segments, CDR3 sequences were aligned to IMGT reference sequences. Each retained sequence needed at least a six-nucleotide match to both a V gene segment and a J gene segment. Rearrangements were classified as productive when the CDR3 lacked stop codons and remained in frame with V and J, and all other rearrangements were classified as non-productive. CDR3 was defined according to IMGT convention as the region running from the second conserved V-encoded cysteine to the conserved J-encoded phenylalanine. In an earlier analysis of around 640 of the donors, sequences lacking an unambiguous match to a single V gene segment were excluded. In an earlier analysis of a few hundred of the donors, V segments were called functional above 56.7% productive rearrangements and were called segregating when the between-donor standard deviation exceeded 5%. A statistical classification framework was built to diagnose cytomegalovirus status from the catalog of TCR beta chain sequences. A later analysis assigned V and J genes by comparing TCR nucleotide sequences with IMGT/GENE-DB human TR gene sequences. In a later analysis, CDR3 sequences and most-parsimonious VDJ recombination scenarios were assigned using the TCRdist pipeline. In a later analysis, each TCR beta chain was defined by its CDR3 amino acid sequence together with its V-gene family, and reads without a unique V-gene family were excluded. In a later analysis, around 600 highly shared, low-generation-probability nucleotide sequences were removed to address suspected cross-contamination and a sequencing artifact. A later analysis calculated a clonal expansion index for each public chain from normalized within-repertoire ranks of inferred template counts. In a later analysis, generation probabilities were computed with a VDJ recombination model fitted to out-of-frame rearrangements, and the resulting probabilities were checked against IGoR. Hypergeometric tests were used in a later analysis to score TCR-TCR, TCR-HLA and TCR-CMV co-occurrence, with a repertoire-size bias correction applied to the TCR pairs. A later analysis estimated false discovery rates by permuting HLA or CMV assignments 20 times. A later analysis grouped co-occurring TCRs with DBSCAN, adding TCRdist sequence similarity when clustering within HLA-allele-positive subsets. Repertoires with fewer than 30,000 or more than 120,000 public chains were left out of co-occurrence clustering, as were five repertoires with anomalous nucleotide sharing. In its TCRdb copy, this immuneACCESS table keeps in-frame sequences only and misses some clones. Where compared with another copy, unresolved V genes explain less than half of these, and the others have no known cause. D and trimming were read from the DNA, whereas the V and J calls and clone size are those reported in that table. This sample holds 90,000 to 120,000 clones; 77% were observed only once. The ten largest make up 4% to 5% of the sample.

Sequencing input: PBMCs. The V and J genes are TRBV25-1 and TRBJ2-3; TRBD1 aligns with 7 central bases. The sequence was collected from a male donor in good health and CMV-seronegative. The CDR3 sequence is CATVRDSGTDTQYF. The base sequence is TGTGCCACCGTCCGGGACAGTGGCACAGATACGCAGTATTTT.